This note documents a single T cell receptor (beta chain) sequence. Generated by immunoSEQ multiplex PCR, the TCRdb table keeps only in-frame clones and is missing some. There are fewer than 200,000 clones in the sample; roughly 92% occur only once, and 10% lies in the top ten. CDR1 is SGHRS, CDR2 YFSETQ, per germline. This CDR3 contains 14 residues. The ends were cut back, 2 bases at V and 2 bases at J, with 10 bases in the middle. The source of the sample is a study of T cell responses to AZD1222 COVID-19 vaccine. This material consisted of peripheral blood, taken on day 0 of AZD1222 vaccination. This sequence was found in an adult in good health. V gene TRBV5-1 combines with J gene TRBJ2-5; D ambiguous. CDR3 DNA: TGCGCCAGCAGCTTAGGGCCAGCACAAGAGACCCAGTACTTC. Translating gives CASSLGPAQETQYF.